This T cell receptor beta chain was profiled in a study of blood T cell repertoires in COVID-19 (dated by TCRdb to between 2020 and 2021). For context, the study as a whole: The collaborator samples originated in the United States, Italy and Spain and spanned the acute and convalescent phases of COVID-19. The material from the prospective study consisted of cDNA or gDNA derived from T cells, B-cell-depleted T cells, or PBMCs. Subjects who had been exposed to COVID-19, were actively infected with it, or had recovered from it provided the deeply sampled blood TCRbeta repertoires that made up the dataset. The repertoires were made available in a free public database intended to serve as a resource for research on the immune response to SARS-CoV-2. The samples were drawn from the first 160 participants of the ongoing ImmuneRACE study and from 1,254 subjects provided by 6 global collaborators. Nearly every sample came with metadata listing a de-identified subject ID, COVID-19 status, age in years and sex. HLA class I and class II types, where available, came from metadata supplied by the sample provider rather than from assay-based typing.

Broad study findings and their caveats: How much clinical and demographic metadata was included differed by source and by participant, and the metadata was provided uncurated.

TCRbeta CDR3 regions were amplified from genomic DNA by means of the immunoSEQ Assay, a bias-controlled multiplex PCR. The original methods were these. The number of nucleated cells in each sample was estimated from the amplification of reference gene primers within the assay. To quantify the absolute abundance of each unique TCRbeta CDR3 rearrangement, sequence reads were collapsed and filtered. For each sample, productive Simpson clonality was calculated as the square root of Simpson's diversity index over productive rearrangements. TCRdb provides this immuneACCESS table in a form limited to in-frame rearrangements. Some clones are lacking; in checked studies, under half of them reflect an unresolved V gene, and why the rest are absent is not known. That table furnishes V, J and clone size, whereas the DNA furnished D and trimming. Present in this sample are tens of thousands of clones, 91% of which were seen just once. Around 2% of the sample is taken by the ten largest.

Each collaborating institution followed its own protocols to collect whole blood in K2EDTA tubes. For TCRbeta analysis, collaborators shipped samples as frozen whole blood, isolated PBMCs, or DNA extracted from either of those sample types. Clipping removes 6 bases from V and 2 bases from J, with 10 as the unmatched junction base count. From cysteine to phenylalanine, the CDR3 is 17 amino acids long. The read is trimmed to its CDR3 DNA, 51 bases read in frame from base 1. The CDR1 and CDR2 encoded by the germline V gene are MNHEY and SVGEGT. Worth noting for this clone: No cognate antigen has been identified for it. There are no base qualities to consult, and no much larger clone falls within one base.

Sequences were obtained from peripheral blood. This receptor chain uses TRBV6-2 or TRBV6-3 and TRBJ2-7; TRBD2 aligns with 13 central bases. This sequence originates from a man aged 55 to 70 with acute or convalescent COVID-19. CDR3 protein: CASSLEQGLAGAYEQYF. Here is the DNA: TGTGCCAGCAGCCTCGAGCAAGGACTAGCGGGAGCCTACGAGCAGTACTTC.